Described below is a single T cell receptor beta chain sequence and its context. The antigen remains undetermined. This entry is derived from a study of post-analysis software for immune sequencing data. Study-wide context: Relapsing-remitting, secondary progressive and progressive-relapsing forms made up the multiple sclerosis disease courses.

Unique molecular identifiers were present in the TCR beta cDNA libraries. TCRdb processed the PCR reads anew with MiXCR; each CDR3 protein has one entry. The profile covers 800,000 to 950,000 distinct CDR3 sequences, with about 53% appearing a single time and under 6% taken by the ten largest. From germline, CDR1 is ENHRY and CDR2 SYGVKD. The CDR3 contains 12 residues. Trimming shortened V by 10 bases and J by 3 bases, and 13 bases separated the two germline ends. Study conclusions and caveats: The five TRBV segments detected at higher frequency in patients than in controls included TRBV5-6, TRBV5-1 and TRBV20-1.

The V call is TRBV10-3, the J call TRBJ2-7, with D perhaps TRBD2 (6 bases). The sequence was collected from a girl aged 10-17 years with multiple sclerosis. Sequencing was carried out using blood. The CDR3 loop reads CATQADYYEQYF. The DNA of the CDR3 is TGTGCCACCCAGGCGGACTACTACGAGCAGTACTTC.